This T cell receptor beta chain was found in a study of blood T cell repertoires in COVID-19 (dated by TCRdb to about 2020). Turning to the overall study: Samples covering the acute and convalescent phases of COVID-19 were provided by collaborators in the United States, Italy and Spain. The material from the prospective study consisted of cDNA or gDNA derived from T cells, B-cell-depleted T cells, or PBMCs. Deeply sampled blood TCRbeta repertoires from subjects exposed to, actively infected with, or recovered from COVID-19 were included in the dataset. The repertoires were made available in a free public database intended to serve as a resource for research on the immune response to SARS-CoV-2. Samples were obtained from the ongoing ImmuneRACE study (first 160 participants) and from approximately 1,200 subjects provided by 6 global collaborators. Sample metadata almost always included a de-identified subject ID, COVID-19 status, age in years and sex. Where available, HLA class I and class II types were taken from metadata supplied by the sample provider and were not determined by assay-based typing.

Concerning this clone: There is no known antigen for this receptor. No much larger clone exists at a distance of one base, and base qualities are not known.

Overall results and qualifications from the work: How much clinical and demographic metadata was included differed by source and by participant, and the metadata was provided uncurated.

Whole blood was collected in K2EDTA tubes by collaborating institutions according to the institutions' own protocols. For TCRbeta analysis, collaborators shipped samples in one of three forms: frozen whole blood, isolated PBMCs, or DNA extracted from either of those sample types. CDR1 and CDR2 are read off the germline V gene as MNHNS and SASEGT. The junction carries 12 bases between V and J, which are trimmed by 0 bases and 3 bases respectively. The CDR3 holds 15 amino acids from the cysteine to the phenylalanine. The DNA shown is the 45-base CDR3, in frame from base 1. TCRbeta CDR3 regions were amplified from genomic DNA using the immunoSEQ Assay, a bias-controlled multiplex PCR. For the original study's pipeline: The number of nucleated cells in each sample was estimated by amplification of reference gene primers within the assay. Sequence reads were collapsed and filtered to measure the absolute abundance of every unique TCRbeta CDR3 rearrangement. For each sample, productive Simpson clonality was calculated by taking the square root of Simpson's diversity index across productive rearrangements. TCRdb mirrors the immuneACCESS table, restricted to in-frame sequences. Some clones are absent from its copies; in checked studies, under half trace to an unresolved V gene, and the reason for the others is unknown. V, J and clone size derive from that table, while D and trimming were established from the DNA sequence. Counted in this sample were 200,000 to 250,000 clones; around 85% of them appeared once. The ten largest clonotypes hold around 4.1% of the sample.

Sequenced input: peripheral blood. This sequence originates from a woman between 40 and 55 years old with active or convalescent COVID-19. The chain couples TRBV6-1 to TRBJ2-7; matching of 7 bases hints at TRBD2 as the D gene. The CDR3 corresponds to CASSEAMRGHYEQYF. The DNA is TGTGCCAGCAGTGAAGCGATGCGGGGGCACTACGAGCAGTACTTC.